The next 5 T cell receptor beta chains were all read from a single sample in a study of regulatory T cells in long-lasting Graves disease. Time point of the sample: persistent/refractory GD, antithyroid drugs over 5 years with positive TRAb. From RNA extracted from PBMCs, the TCR library was made. Libraries of TCR beta came from iRepertoire HTBI primers plus Arm-PCR of CDR3 regions. TCRdb reanalysed the multiplex PCR reads using MiXCR and keeps one entry per CDR3 protein. The repertoire consists of approximately 290,000 distinct CDR3 sequences, with roughly a fifth occurring once and the leading ten covering around 50%. The sample here was peripheral blood mononuclear cells (PBMCs), taken when the disease was refractory, from a patient treated with antithyroid drugs. These receptors were obtained from a female donor with Graves disease.

This clonotype has just a few counts. One base away lies a much larger clone, so this may be a sequencing read error. V gene TRBV2 combines with J gene TRBJ1-1; D may be TRBD1 (6 bases). CDR1 is SNHLY and CDR2 is FYNNEI in the germline V gene. This CDR3 has 10 amino acids. CDR3 in amino acids: CASKGGEALF. Here the CDR3 DNA reads TGTGCCAGCAAAGGGGGTGAAGCTCTCTTT.

The V gene is TRBV7-2, the J gene TRBJ2-2, with D possibly being TRBD2 (6 bases). This CDR3 is built from 14 residues. Germline values: CDR1 SGHTA, CDR2 FQGNSA. V was trimmed by 4 bases and J by 7 bases, leaving 13 bases between them. Here the CDR3 DNA reads TGTGCCAGCAGCTGGCAGGAGGGGAGCGGGGAGCTGTTTTTT. Residues: CASSWQEGSGELFF.

In this sample, this clonotype turned up many times. The chain has TRBV12-5 and TRBJ2-5; the D gene is possibly TRBD2 (5 bases). The length of the CDR3 is 13 residues. Germline values: CDR1 LGHNT, CDR2 FRNRAP. V was clipped by 6 bases and J by 7 bases, with 15 bases between them. DNA of the CDR3: TGTGCTAGTGGAAACGAGGGCCGGGGGACCCAGTACTTC. Its protein product is CASGNEGRGTQYF.

There are many counts of this clonotype. The gene calls are TRBV11-2 and TRBJ2-7; D gene uncertain. This CDR3 comprises 13 residues. Per germline, CDR1 SGHAT and CDR2 FQNNGV. V lost 5 bases and J lost 7, with 15 bases in between. CDR3 in amino acids: CASSPGPQREQYF. The CDR3 DNA reads as TGTGCCAGCAGCCCCGGACCACAGAGGGAGCAGTACTTC.

This clonotype has at least ten counts. The CDR3 protein is CASSLYVVGSTEQYF. The DNA of the CDR3 is TGTGCCAGCAGCTTATACGTAGTTGGGAGTACCGAGCAGTACTTC. V usage is TRBV7-2 and J usage is TRBJ2-7, with D possibly being TRBD2 (5 bases). In germline, CDR1 is SGHTA, CDR2 FQGNSA. CDR3 length: 15 residues. V lost 2 bases and J lost 6, with 17 bases in between.